Listed below are T cell receptor beta chains from one sample, sequenced in a study of vaccination effects on CD4 cells after COVID-19. These receptors' targets are unknown. Assay: immunoSEQ multiplex PCR; the TCRdb copy retains only in-frame clones and omits some. The sample has 65,000 to 80,000 clones, 75% to 80% seen once. The specimen comprised CD4+ T cells from PBMCs cultured without peptide, sampled before COVID-19 vaccination. These receptors were collected from a human donor who received a COVID-19 vaccine. The CDR3 runs from the conserved cysteine through the conserved F or W. Fields, in order: J gene, D gene, clone size, V gene, CDR3 protein, CDR3 DNA. D genes are given only for firm matches. A clone size is listed for some rows: how often the clone was seen (once, few, many), or a class if it is expanded.

>TRBJ2-2|TRBD1|NA|TRBV28
CASSSQGGYTGELFF
TGTGCCAGCAGTTCACAGGGGGGATACACCGGGGAGCTGTTTTTT
>TRBJ2-6|NA|NA|TRBV11-3
CASSSGANVLTF
TGTGCCAGCAGCTCGGGGGCCAACGTCCTGACTTTC
>TRBJ2-6|NA|once|TRBV19
CATSGRFSGANVLTF
TGTGCCACCTCAGGACGGTTCTCTGGGGCCAACGTCCTGACTTTC
>TRBJ1-3|NA|NA|TRBV5-3
CARSSGGYVSGNTIYF
TGTGCCAGAAGCTCCGGGGGGTATGTCTCTGGAAACACCATATATTTT
>TRBJ2-3|TRBD2|NA|TRBV20-1
CSASWASGGADTQYF
TGCAGTGCTAGTTGGGCTAGCGGGGGGGCAGATACGCAGTATTTT
>TRBJ1-6|NA|few|TRBV18
CASSPRGVVNPAGNSPLHF
TGTGCCAGCTCACCACGGGGGGTAGTAAACCCGGCCGGCAATTCACCCCTCCACTTT
>TRBJ2-5|NA|NA|TRBV5-1
CASSFGGQETQYF
TGCGCCAGCAGCTTTGGGGGGCAAGAGACCCAGTACTTC
>TRBJ1-2|NA|NA|TRBV12-3/TRBV12-4
CASSLQGYGYTF
TGTGCCAGCAGTTTACAGGGCTATGGCTACACCTTC
>TRBJ2-1|NA|NA|TRBV18
CASSQGSYNEQFF
TGTGCCAGCTCACAGGGCTCCTACAATGAGCAGTTCTTC
>TRBJ1-2|TRBD1|NA|TRBV2
CASSVHAGTGFGYTF
TGTGCCAGCAGTGTACATGCCGGGACAGGGTTTGGCTACACCTTC
>TRBJ2-2|NA|NA|TRBV6-5
CASSLTVNTGELFF
TGTGCCAGCAGTCTAACAGTGAACACCGGGGAGCTGTTTTTT
>TRBJ2-2|TRBD1|NA|TRBV2
CAGKPGQGRTGELFF
TGTGCCGGGAAGCCGGGACAGGGAAGGACCGGGGAGCTGTTTTTT
>TRBJ2-2|TRBD1|NA|TRBV10-2
CASLIDRDTGELFF
TGCGCCAGCCTCATCGACAGGGACACCGGGGAGCTGTTTTTT
>TRBJ2-1|TRBD1|NA|TRBV7-3
CASSSSRGPADNEQFF
TGTGCCAGCAGCTCCTCCAGGGGGCCTGCTGACAATGAGCAGTTCTTC
>TRBJ2-5|TRBD1|NA|TRBV29-1
CSADPGQEQETQYF
TGCAGCGCCGACCCGGGACAGGAGCAAGAGACCCAGTACTTC
>TRBJ1-6|NA|NA|TRBV2
CASSEGGVSYNSPLHF
TGTGCCAGCAGTGAAGGGGGGGTCTCCTATAATTCACCCCTCCACTTT
>TRBJ1-5|NA|few|TRBV5-1
CASSLDGYQPQHF
TGCGCCAGCAGCTTGGATGGATATCAGCCCCAGCATTTT
>TRBJ2-5|TRBD1|NA|TRBV24-1
CATSEPRDRVSKTQYF
TGTGCCACCAGTGAACCAAGGGACAGGGTTTCGAAGACCCAGTACTTC
>TRBJ2-5|NA|NA|TRBV6-5
CASFFGSRETQYF
TGTGCCAGCTTTTTCGGGTCTCGAGAGACCCAGTACTTC
>TRBJ2-5|TRBD1|NA|TRBV29-1
CSVGQGSQETQYF
TGCAGCGTTGGACAGGGTTCCCAAGAGACCCAGTACTTC
>TRBJ2-5|TRBD1|NA|TRBV5-1
CASSLGGTGGQEETQYF
TGCGCCAGCAGCTTGGGGGGGACAGGGGGCCAAGAGGAGACCCAGTACTTC
>TRBJ2-2|TRBD1|NA|TRBV27
CASSLRTGTGELFF
TGTGCCAGCAGTCTACGGACAGGCACCGGGGAGCTGTTTTTT
>TRBJ1-2|TRBD1|NA|TRBV28
CASNPRGGDYGYTF
TGTGCCAGCAACCCCAGGGGGGGTGACTATGGCTACACCTTC
>TRBJ2-2|NA|NA|TRBV5-1
CASSQNAGQQTGELFF
TGCGCCAGCAGCCAGAATGCGGGACAGCAAACCGGGGAGCTGTTTTTT
>TRBJ2-5|NA|NA|TRBV4-2
CASSQAGLEQETQYF
TGTGCCAGCAGCCAAGCAGGTTTAGAGCAAGAGACCCAGTACTTC
>TRBJ2-3|NA|once|TRBV11-1
CASSFGTPPSTDTQYF
TGTGCCAGCAGCTTCGGGACACCTCCTAGCACAGATACGCAGTATTTT
>TRBJ2-2|NA|NA|TRBV3-1/TRBV3-2
CASSQDRPGYIPNTGELFF
TGTGCCAGCAGCCAAGATCGGCCGGGCTACATTCCGAACACCGGGGAGCTGTTTTTT
>TRBJ1-1|TRBD1|NA|TRBV7-8
CASSKTGLRGGNTEAFF
TGTGCCAGCAGCAAGACAGGGCTTCGTGGGGGGAACACTGAAGCTTTCTTT
>TRBJ2-5|TRBD1|NA|TRBV5-4
CASSLTATGGYATSQETQYF
TGTGCCAGCAGCCTCACGGCGACAGGGGGCTATGCCACCTCACAAGAGACCCAGTACTTC